The following is a T cell receptor (beta chain) sequence with its context. The target antigen is unknown. Naivety among CD8 cells was defined by CD45RO negativity and positive CCR7 selection, thereby excluding terminally differentiated effector memory CD45RA+ cells. This record belongs to a study of shared clonotypes between healthy human individuals. Study results and limitations: Four donors had 5% to 6.5% of their naive CD4 clonotypes in common.

For sorted subsets, about 190 ng DNA per replicate equaled approximately 30,000 T cell genomes. Clones were sequenced by immunoSEQ multiplex PCR, and TCRdb holds only the in-frame ones, with some missing. The table lists about 2.2 million clones, about 93% of them singletons. Material for sequencing was naive CD8+ T cells from PBMCs. This clonotype was sampled from a man aged 18 to 30 in good health. Some clones in this sample may be carry-over from other donors' samples.

This CDR3 reads CASSQGQVRTDTQYF. CDR3 sequence (DNA): TGTGCCAGCAGCCAGGGACAGGTCCGCACAGATACGCAGTATTTT. The genes are TRBV27 and TRBJ2-3; 8 nucleotides line up with TRBD1. The V gene end was trimmed by 6 bases and the J gene end by 1 base; junction bases not matched to a gene: 6. Per the germline V gene, CDR1 is MNHEY and CDR2 is SMNVEV (reference sequence). The CDR3 totals 15 residues.